A single sample gave rise to the 6 T cell receptor beta chains below, sequenced in a study of blood T cell repertoires in COVID-19. The protocol was immunoSEQ multiplex PCR, while the TCRdb copy is restricted to in-frame clones and leaves out a portion. The sample has approximately 280,000 clones; roughly 91% are singletons. Specimen: peripheral blood. The receptors come from a man aged 35 to 55 with acute or convalescent COVID-19.

V and J are TRBV7-8 and TRBJ1-5; D perhaps matches TRBD1 (6 bases). CDR1 and CDR2 (germline): SGHVS, FQNEAQ. The CDR3 loop spans 15 amino acids. Trimming left V 3 bases short and J 5 bases short, with 14 bases between. DNA for the CDR3: TGTGCCAGCAGCTTTTCGGGGGGGCGTGATCAGCCCCAGCATTTT. Translating it yields CASSFSGGRDQPQHF.

The CDR3 DNA follows: TGTGCCAGCTACCGGACGGGAGCTAACTATGGCTACACCTTC. Its protein product is CASYRTGANYGYTF. This chain connects TRBV5-6 to TRBJ1-2; D uncertain. Germline V lookup: CDR1 SGHDT, CDR2 YYEEEE. V lost 7 bases and J lost 0, with 13 bases in between. The CDR3 is 14 residues long.

The CDR3 region is CASSLNALGLDTDTQYF. CDR3 in DNA: TGTGCCAGCAGTTTAAACGCGTTGGGGCTTGATACAGATACGCAGTATTTT. The V gene is TRBV6-2 or TRBV6-3, the J gene TRBJ2-3; weak D call: TRBD1 (5 bases). The CDR3 totals 17 residues. The germline V gene encodes CDR1 MNHEY and CDR2 SVGEGT. V was pared by 4 bases and J by 3 bases, with 20 bases between.

The chain combines TRBV9 with TRBJ1-1; no firm D call. This CDR3 region has 15 residues. The ends were cut back, 0 bases at V and 4 bases at J, with 13 bases in the middle. Germline assignment: CDR1 SGDLS and CDR2 YYNGEE. The DNA of the CDR3 is TGTGCCAGCAGCGTAGTGTCAGGCCCGAGCACTGAAGCTTTCTTT. Protein sequence: CASSVVSGPSTEAFF. The complete variable domain, with remaining parts taken from reference TRBV9 and TRBJ1-1, reads DSGVTQTPKHLITATGQRVTLRCSPRSGDLSVYWYQQSLDQGLQFLIQYYNGEERAKGNILERFSAQQFPDLHSELNLSSLELGDSALYFCASSVVSGPSTEAFFGQGTRLTVV.

The chain joins TRBV19 to TRBJ1-1, with 7 bases matching TRBD1. V trimming: 4 bases; J trimming: 4 bases; junction bases outside the gene matches: 6. This CDR3 has 14 amino acids. The V gene's germline CDR1 is LNHDA and CDR2 SQIVND (reference sequence). The CDR3 region is CASSRGGEGTEAFF. CDR3 nucleotide sequence: TGTGCCAGTAGTAGAGGGGGCGAGGGCACTGAAGCTTTCTTT.

The V gene is TRBV5-6, the J gene TRBJ2-4; the match to TRBD2 covers 8 bases. The ends lost 7 bases at V and 0 bases at J; junction bases unmatched: 12. CDR3 length equals 17 residues. Looked up from germline, CDR1 is SGHDT and CDR2 is YYEEEE. CDR3 sequence (DNA): TGTGCCAGCCGTTGGTGGGGCGGGGGGTTAGCCAAAAACATTCAGTACTTC. It yields the protein CASRWWGGGLAKNIQYF.